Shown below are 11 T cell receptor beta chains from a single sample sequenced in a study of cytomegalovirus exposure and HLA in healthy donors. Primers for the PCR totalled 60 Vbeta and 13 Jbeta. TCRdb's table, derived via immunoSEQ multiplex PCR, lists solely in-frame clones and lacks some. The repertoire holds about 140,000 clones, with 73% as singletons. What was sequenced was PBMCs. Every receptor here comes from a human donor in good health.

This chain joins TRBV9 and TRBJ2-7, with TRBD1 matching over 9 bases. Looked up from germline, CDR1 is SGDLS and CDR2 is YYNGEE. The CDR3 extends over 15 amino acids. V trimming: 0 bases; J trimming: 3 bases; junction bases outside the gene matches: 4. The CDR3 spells CASSVGWGQGYEQYF. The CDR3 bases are TGTGCCAGCAGCGTAGGTTGGGGACAGGGCTACGAGCAGTACTTC.

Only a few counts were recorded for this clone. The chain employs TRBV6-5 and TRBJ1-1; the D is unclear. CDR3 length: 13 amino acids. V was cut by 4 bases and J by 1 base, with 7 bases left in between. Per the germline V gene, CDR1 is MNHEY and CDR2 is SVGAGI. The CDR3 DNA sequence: TGTGCCAGCAGTTCGGAGGGGAACACTGAAGCTTTCTTT. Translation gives CASSSEGNTEAFF.

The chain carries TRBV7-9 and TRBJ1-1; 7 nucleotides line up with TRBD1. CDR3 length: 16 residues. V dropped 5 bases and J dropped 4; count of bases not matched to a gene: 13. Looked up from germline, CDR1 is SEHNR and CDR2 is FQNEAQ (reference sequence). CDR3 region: CASSTTIDRAGTEAFF. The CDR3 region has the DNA TGTGCCAGCAGCACCACTATTGACAGGGCTGGCACTGAAGCTTTCTTT. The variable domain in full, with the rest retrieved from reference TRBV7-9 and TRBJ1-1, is DTGVSQNPRHKITKRGQNVTFRCDPISEHNRLYWYRQTLGQGPEFLTYFQNEAQLEKSRLLSDRFSAERPKGSFSTLEIQRTEQGDSAMYLCASSTTIDRAGTEAFFGQGTRLTVV.

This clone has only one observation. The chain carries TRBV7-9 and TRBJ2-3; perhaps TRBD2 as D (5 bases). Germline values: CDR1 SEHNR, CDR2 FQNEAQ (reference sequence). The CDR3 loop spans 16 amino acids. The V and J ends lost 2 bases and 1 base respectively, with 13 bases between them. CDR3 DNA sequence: TGTGCCAGCAGCTTATATAAGGGAGCAGGCACAGATACGCAGTATTTT. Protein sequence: CASSLYKGAGTDTQYF.

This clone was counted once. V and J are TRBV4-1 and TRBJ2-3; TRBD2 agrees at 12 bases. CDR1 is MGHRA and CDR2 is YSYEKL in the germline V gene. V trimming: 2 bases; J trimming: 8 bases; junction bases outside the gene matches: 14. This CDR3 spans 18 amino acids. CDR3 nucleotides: TGCGCCAGCAGCCAATTTGGGACTAGCGGGCCGGGGGGGGGTACGCAGTATTTT. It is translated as CASSQFGTSGPGGGTQYF.

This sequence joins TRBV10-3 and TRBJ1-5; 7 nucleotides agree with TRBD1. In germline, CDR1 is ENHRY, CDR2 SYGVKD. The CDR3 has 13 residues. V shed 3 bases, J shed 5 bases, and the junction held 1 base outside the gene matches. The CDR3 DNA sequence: TGTGCCATCAGTGACAGGGGGGATCAGCCCCAGCATTTT. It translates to CAISDRGDQPQHF.

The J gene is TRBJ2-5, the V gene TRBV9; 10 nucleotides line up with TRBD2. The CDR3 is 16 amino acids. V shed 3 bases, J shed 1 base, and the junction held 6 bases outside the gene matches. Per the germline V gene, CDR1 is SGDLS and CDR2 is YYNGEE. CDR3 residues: CASSADSGGGQETQYF. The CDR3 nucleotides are TGTGCCAGCAGCGCAGACAGCGGGGGGGGCCAAGAGACCCAGTACTTC.

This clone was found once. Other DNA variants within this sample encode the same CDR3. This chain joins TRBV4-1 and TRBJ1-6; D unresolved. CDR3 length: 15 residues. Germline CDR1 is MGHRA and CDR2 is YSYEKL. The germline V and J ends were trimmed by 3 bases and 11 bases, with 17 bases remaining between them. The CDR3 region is CASSQEDGSYPPLHF. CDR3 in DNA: TGCGCCAGCAGCCAGGAAGACGGGAGTTATCCACCCCTCCACTTT.

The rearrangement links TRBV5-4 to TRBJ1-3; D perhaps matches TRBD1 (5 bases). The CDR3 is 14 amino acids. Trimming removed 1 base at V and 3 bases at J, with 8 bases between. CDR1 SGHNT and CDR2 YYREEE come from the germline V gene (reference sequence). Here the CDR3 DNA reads TGTGCCAGCAGCTTGCGGGGGGGTGGAAACACCATATATTTT. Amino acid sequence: CASSLRGGGNTIYF.

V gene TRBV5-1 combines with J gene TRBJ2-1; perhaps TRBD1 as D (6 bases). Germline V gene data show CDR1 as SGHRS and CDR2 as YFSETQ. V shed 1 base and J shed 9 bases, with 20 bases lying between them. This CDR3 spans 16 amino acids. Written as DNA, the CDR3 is TGCGCCAGCAGCTTGTTGAGGGGGAGTAAGGTGGGTGAGCAGTTCTTC. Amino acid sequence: CASSLLRGSKVGEQFF.

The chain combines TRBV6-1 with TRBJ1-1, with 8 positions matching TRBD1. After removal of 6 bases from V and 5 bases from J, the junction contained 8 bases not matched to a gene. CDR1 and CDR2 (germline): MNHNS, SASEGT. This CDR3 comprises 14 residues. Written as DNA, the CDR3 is TGTGCCAGCAGCCTTACAGGGGGGGGGACTGAAGCTTTCTTT. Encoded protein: CASSLTGGGTEAFF.